Below, 29 T cell receptor beta chains from the same sample are listed, as sequenced in a study of response to subunit inactivated influenza vaccine (dated by TCRdb to about 2018). Library preparation used RT-PCR. TCRdb names Illumina HiSeq 2500 as the instrument used. In-frame beta chains were kept once TCRdb had trimmed the public reads at Q25 with fastp and called clones with MiXCR. Entries that share a CDR3 protein sequence are merged under the most common genes and DNA. This sample comprises over 400,000 distinct CDR3 sequences, roughly 13% of them detected only once. About an eighth of the sample is taken by the ten largest. Taken with the paper, the label for time point translates to: 45 days after influenza vaccine administration. The material was PBMCs from blood, obtained about 40 days after vaccination. These receptors came from a man in his fifties or sixties who received an inactivated influenza vaccine. Donor details come from another sample of the same person, matched by shared clones.

This clonotype was observed many times. This sequence joins TRBV24-1 and TRBJ2-7; tentatively, D is TRBD2 (6 bases). The V end was cut by 1 base, the J end by 4 bases, with 13 bases between. Per the germline V gene, CDR1 is KGHDR and CDR2 is SFDVKD. CDR3 length: 15 amino acids. CDR3 region: CATSDLGGGEYEQYF. Written as DNA, the CDR3 is TGTGCCACCAGTGATTTAGGAGGAGGGGAATACGAGCAGTACTTC.

The chain couples TRBV11-2 to TRBJ2-7; possibly TRBD2 for D (6 bases). Per the germline V gene, CDR1 is SGHAT and CDR2 is FQNNGV. The CDR3 loop spans 18 amino acids. Deletions cut 3 bases from V and 0 bases from J, with 21 bases between. CDR3 protein: CASSLGNPGLISSYEQYF. The CDR3 DNA follows: TGTGCCAGCAGCTTGGGGAATCCGGGACTTATCAGCTCCTACGAGCAGTACTTC.

This chain links TRBV7-6 with TRBJ2-3; 10 bases fit TRBD2. The CDR3 covers 15 residues. V trimming: 2 bases; J trimming: 4 bases; junction bases outside the gene matches: 3. Germline values: CDR1 SGHVS, CDR2 FNYEAQ. The CDR3 reads CASSLQSGGADTQYF. The CDR3 coding sequence is TGTGCCAGCAGCTTACAAAGCGGGGGGGCAGATACGCAGTATTTT.

This clonotype showed up many times. This rearrangement joins TRBV6-5 to TRBJ2-1, with 9 bases fitting TRBD2. The CDR3 extends over 19 amino acids. The V gene end was trimmed by 2 bases and the J gene end by 0 bases; junction bases not matched to a gene: 11. Per germline, CDR1 MNHEY and CDR2 SVGAGI. CDR3 in DNA: TGTGCCAGCAGTTACGTGGGACTAGCTCATCTAACCTCCTACAATGAGCAGTTCTTC. This translates into CASSYVGLAHLTSYNEQFF.

The sample holds a few counts of this clonotype. The chain couples TRBV2 to TRBJ2-7; D remains unclear. V lost 8 bases and J 2 bases, leaving 10 bases between the germline ends. Per the germline V gene, CDR1 is SNHLY and CDR2 is FYNNEI. The CDR3 consists of 12 residues. CDR3 protein: CASGEDPYEQYF. The DNA for the CDR3 is TGTGCCAGCGGAGAAGATCCCTACGAGCAGTACTTC.

This clonotype was seen only a few times. The chain joins TRBV11-2 to TRBJ2-7, with D tentatively TRBD1 or TRBD2 (5 bases each). Trimming removed 5 bases from V and 1 base from J, with 9 bases in between. In germline, CDR1 is SGHAT, CDR2 FQNNGV. This CDR3 contains 13 residues. Written as DNA, the CDR3 is TGTGCCAGCAGCACGGGGCGTTCCTACGAGCAGTACTTC. It codes for CASSTGRSYEQYF. Using reference TRBV11-2 and TRBJ2-7 for the parts outside the CDR3, the full variable domain is EAGVAQSPRYKIIEKRQSVAFWCNPISGHATLYWYQQILGQGPKLLIQFQNNGVVDDSQLPKDRFSAERLKGVDSTLKIQPAKLEDSAVYLCASSTGRSYEQYFGPGTRLTVT.

The rearrangement uses TRBV9 and TRBJ1-1; possible D gene TRBD1, 6 bases. The germline V gene has CDR1 SGDLS and CDR2 YYNGEE. The V gene lost 0 bases and the J gene lost 7 bases, with 7 bases spanning the gap. The CDR3 spans 12 residues. CDR3 region: CASSVGRGEAFF. CDR3 nucleotide sequence: TGTGCCAGCAGCGTAGGCAGGGGTGAAGCTTTCTTT.

The CDR3: CASRLEGQGGNQPQHF. The CDR3 DNA is TGTGCCAGTAGACTGGAAGGACAGGGTGGCAATCAGCCCCAGCATTTT. The chain combines TRBV19 with TRBJ1-5; 8 nucleotides align to TRBD1. Germline CDR1 reads LNHDA; CDR2 reads SQIVND (reference sequence). Trimming at V came to 6 bases and at J to 2 bases, leaving 9 bases not matched to a gene. This CDR3 is built from 16 residues.

The chain carries TRBV29-1 and TRBJ2-7; TRBD1 aligns across 7 bases. Per germline, CDR1 SQVTM and CDR2 ANQGSEA. The CDR3 runs 14 residues. V shed 4 bases, J shed 2 bases, and the junction held 8 bases outside the gene matches. Here the CDR3 reads CSVGVRGTTYEQYF. CDR3 in DNA: TGCAGCGTTGGGGTCAGGGGGACAACCTACGAGCAGTACTTC.

This CDR3 reads CATSGTKELETQYF. As DNA, the CDR3 is TGTGCCACCAGCGGAACAAAGGAGTTGGAGACCCAGTACTTC. This sequence joins TRBV15 and TRBJ2-5, with D hard to call. Germline CDR1 and CDR2: LNHNV and YYDKDF (reference sequence). This CDR3 spans 14 amino acids. Trimming shortened V by 5 bases and J by 5 bases, and 15 bases separated the two germline ends.

V is TRBV27 and J is TRBJ1-4; D is possibly TRBD1 (5 bases). Germline loops: CDR1 MNHEY, CDR2 SMNVEV (reference sequence). This CDR3 is built from 15 residues. The V gene lost 5 bases and the J gene lost 2 bases, with 12 bases spanning the gap. CDR3 in amino acids: CASSLTVSTNEKLFF. The DNA for the CDR3 is TGTGCCAGCAGTCTGACAGTCTCCACTAATGAAAAACTGTTTTTT. Full variable domain (rest looked up from reference TRBV27 and TRBJ1-4): EAQVTQNPRYLITVTGKKLTVTCSQNMNHEYMSWYRQDPGLGLRQIYYSMNVEVTDKGDVPEGYKVSRKEKRNFPLILESPSPNQTSLYFCASSLTVSTNEKLFFGSGTQLSVL.

The V gene is TRBV28, the J gene TRBJ1-1; tentative D call: TRBD1 (6 bases). There are 15 residues in the CDR3. Germline-derived CDR1 and CDR2 are MDHEN and SYDVKM. V shed 6 bases and J shed 1 base, with 15 bases lying between them. The CDR3 coding sequence is TGTGCCAGCAGCCAGACCAGGGGATCGAACACTGAAGCTTTCTTT. Translating gives CASSQTRGSNTEAFF.

This clonotype occurred a few times. V is TRBV4-3 and J is TRBJ1-2; maybe TRBD1 (5 bases). In germline, CDR1 is LGHNA, CDR2 YSLEER. Trimming cost V 0 bases and J 5 bases, with 10 bases left between them. The CDR3 is made up of 14 amino acids. The CDR3 loop reads CASSQDSGSYGYTF. For the CDR3, the DNA is TGCGCCAGCAGCCAAGATTCAGGGTCTTATGGCTACACCTTC.

The chain couples TRBV7-9 to TRBJ2-2; a weak D match, TRBD1 (6 bases). V lost 5 bases, J lost 2 bases, and 15 bases lay in between. The CDR3 has 16 residues. CDR1 is SEHNR and CDR2 is FQNEAQ in the germline V gene (reference sequence). CDR3 residues: CASSHTRGINTGELFF. The DNA for the CDR3 is TGTGCCAGCAGCCATACCAGGGGAATTAACACCGGGGAGCTGTTTTTT.

The chain carries TRBV6-1 and TRBJ2-7; TRBD1 aligns across 7 bases. V gave up 6 bases and J gave up 0 bases; unmatched junction bases: 5. This CDR3 is built from 14 residues. Germline CDR1 MNHNS, CDR2 SASEGT. This CDR3 reads CASRAGQVSYEQYF. Written as DNA, the CDR3 is TGTGCCAGCAGAGCCGGACAGGTCTCCTACGAGCAGTACTTC.

The chain recombines TRBV7-6 with TRBJ1-6; D unclear. CDR1 and CDR2 from the germline V gene are SGHVS and FNYEAQ. Trimming left V 2 bases short and J 11 bases short, with 28 bases between. The CDR3 consists of 19 residues. The CDR3 DNA follows: TGTGCCAGCAGCTTATATTCCCGGACCCCCGACGGACGTAGCACACCCCTCCACTTT. Its translation is CASSLYSRTPDGRSTPLHF.

This clonotype was counted many times. The chain has TRBV5-6 and TRBJ2-2; 8 bases match TRBD2. V was clipped by 1 base and J by 4 bases; unmatched bases: 0. The CDR3 is 14 amino acids. Germline V gives CDR1 SGHDT, CDR2 YYEEEE. The CDR3 spells CASSLRGGTGELFF. The CDR3 nucleotides read TGTGCCAGCAGCTTGCGGGGGGGCACCGGGGAGCTGTTTTTT.

This clonotype was counted only a few times. V usage is TRBV28 and J usage is TRBJ2-4; no clear D. The CDR3 has 11 residues. Trimming left V 6 bases short and J 6 bases short, with 6 bases between. Germline assignment: CDR1 MDHEN and CDR2 SYDVKM. This CDR3 reads CASRDGNIQYF. In DNA form, the CDR3 reads TGTGCCAGCAGGGACGGAAACATTCAGTACTTC.

This clonotype was seen a handful of times. The rearrangement links TRBV7-2 to TRBJ2-5, with 11 bases that match TRBD2. This CDR3 has 16 amino acids. Germline CDR1 and CDR2: SGHTA and FQGNSA. V shed 4 bases, J shed 4 bases, and the junction held 8 bases outside the gene matches. The CDR3 DNA follows: TGTGCCAGCAGCTCCTCTAGCGGGAGGATAGGAGAGACCCAGTACTTC. It codes for CASSSSSGRIGETQYF.

This clonotype appeared many times. The chain employs TRBV4-2 and TRBJ1-2; D is unclear. Germline CDR1 and CDR2: LGHNA and YNFKEQ. This CDR3 contains 15 residues. V lost 2 bases and J 2 bases, leaving 12 bases between the germline ends. This CDR3 is CASSQRPETNYGYTF. CDR3 nucleotides: TGTGCCAGCAGCCAAAGGCCAGAGACCAACTATGGCTACACCTTC.

The genes are TRBV20-1 and TRBJ2-2; TRBD2 agrees at 12 bases. The junction had 3 bases not matched to a gene; V was cut back by 7 bases and J by 3 bases. The germline gives CDR1 DFQATT, CDR2 SNEGSKA (reference sequence). The CDR3 is made up of 14 amino acids. This CDR3 is CSGGLAGHTGELFF. The CDR3 DNA is TGCAGTGGCGGACTAGCGGGACACACCGGGGAGCTGTTTTTT.

This clonotype was detected a few times. The chain links TRBV4-2 to TRBJ2-3; D could derive from TRBD1 or TRBD2 (6 bases each). Deletions cut 0 bases from V and 3 bases from J, with 10 bases between. Per the germline V gene, CDR1 is LGHNA and CDR2 is YNFKEQ. This CDR3 spans 15 amino acids. The CDR3 sequence: CASSQELGGTDTQYF. The DNA for the CDR3 is TGTGCCAGCAGCCAAGAGCTAGGGGGGACAGATACGCAGTATTTT.

Notes on this clonotype: Since a much larger clone is just one base distant, this may be a read error. This chain uses TRBV20-1 with TRBJ2-7, with 7 bases matching TRBD1. Germline V lookup: CDR1 DFQATT, CDR2 SNEGSKA (reference sequence). The CDR3 totals 14 residues. CDR3: CSARETGIAHEQYF. The CDR3 DNA reads TGCAGTGCGAGAGAGACAGGGATAGCCCACGAGCAGTACTTC.

This clonotype was seen more than once but under ten times. The rearrangement uses TRBV28 and TRBJ2-7; D ambiguous. Trimming left V 3 bases short and J 4 bases short, with 10 bases between. CDR3 length: 13 residues. In germline, CDR1 is MDHEN, CDR2 SYDVKM. The CDR3 spells CASSFFGDYEQYF. DNA for the CDR3: TGTGCCAGCAGTTTTTTTGGAGATTACGAGCAGTACTTC. Variable domain in full (rest from reference TRBV28 and TRBJ2-7): DVKVTQSSRYLVKRTGEKVFLECVQDMDHENMFWYRQDPGLGLRLIYFSYDVKMKEKGDIPEGYSVSREKKERFSLILESASTNQTSMYLCASSFFGDYEQYFGPGTRLTVT.

Many counts were recorded for this clonotype. The chain has TRBV10-3 and TRBJ1-1; 7 bases are a match to TRBD1. V lost 7 bases, J lost 0 bases, and 8 bases stayed unmatched. This CDR3 is 15 amino acids long. Germline CDR1 ENHRY, CDR2 SYGVKD. The CDR3 is CAIKTGVGMNTEAFF. The CDR3, as DNA: TGTGCCATCAAAACAGGGGTAGGAATGAACACTGAAGCTTTCTTT.

The chain uses TRBV5-1 and TRBJ1-1; TRBD1 matches 7 bases. This CDR3 spans 14 amino acids. J was trimmed by 3 bases and V by 4 bases; bases with no gene match: 6. Germline CDR1 is SGHRS and CDR2 is YFSETQ. CDR3 DNA sequence: TGCGCCAGCAGCAGCAGGGGGACGGACACTGAAGCTTTCTTT. Translated: CASSSRGTDTEAFF.

V usage is TRBV14 and J usage is TRBJ2-7, with D unresolved. V gave up 4 bases and J gave up 3 bases, with 22 bases separating them. In germline, CDR1 is SGHDN, CDR2 FVKESK. The CDR3 loop spans 17 amino acids. CDR3 sequence reads: CASSPFRSGDIIYEQYF. For the CDR3, the DNA is TGTGCCAGCAGCCCTTTCCGTTCTGGGGATATTATCTACGAGCAGTACTTC.

This clonotype appeared a single time. The chain has TRBV20-1 and TRBJ2-2, with 7 bases fitting TRBD1. The ends lost 5 bases at V and 4 bases at J; junction bases unmatched: 7. The CDR3 length is 14 residues. CDR1 is DFQATT and CDR2 is SNEGSKA in the germline V gene (reference sequence). CDR3: CSAGTGTVTGELFF. DNA for the CDR3: TGCAGTGCTGGTACAGGGACAGTCACCGGGGAGCTGTTTTTT.

The table lists this clonotype with many counts. The chain joins TRBV29-1 to TRBJ2-1; tentatively, D is TRBD1 or TRBD2 (5 bases each). V lost 7 bases and J lost 4, with 11 bases in between. There are 12 residues in the CDR3. The germline V gene encodes CDR1 SQVTM and CDR2 ANQGSEA. This CDR3 reads CSARDRYNEQFF. The CDR3 bases are TGCAGCGCCCGGGACCGTTACAATGAGCAGTTCTTC.